Listed here are 25 T cell receptor beta chains from one sample, sequenced in a study of blood T cell repertoires in COVID-19. TCRdb's table, derived via immunoSEQ multiplex PCR, lists solely in-frame clones and lacks some. This table has just under 70,000 clones, 80% to 90% appearing once. Sequencing was carried out using peripheral blood. The receptors were sampled from a man aged 25-45 years with acute or convalescent COVID-19.

The V call is TRBV2, the J call TRBJ1-3; no firm D call. Looked up from germline, CDR1 is SNHLY and CDR2 is FYNNEI. The germline V and J ends were trimmed by 4 bases and 3 bases, with 4 bases remaining between them. The CDR3 is made up of 12 amino acids. The CDR3 region has the DNA TGTGCCAGCAGTGTAGTTGGAAACACCATATATTTT. It yields the protein CASSVVGNTIYF.

The rearrangement links TRBV5-5 to TRBJ2-2; 12 bases agree with TRBD2. V shed 6 bases, J shed 6 bases, and the junction held 6 bases outside the gene matches. This CDR3 is built from 15 residues. CDR1 is SGHKS, CDR2 YYEKEE, per germline (reference sequence). CDR3 bases: TGTGCCAGCATCCGCGGGACTAGCGGGCCCGGGGAGCTGTTTTTT. It yields the protein CASIRGTSGPGELFF.

V is TRBV4-1 and J is TRBJ2-2; possible D gene TRBD2, 5 bases. The CDR3 spans 16 residues. The V end was cut by 2 bases, the J end by 2 bases, with 12 bases between. Looked up from germline, CDR1 is MGHRA and CDR2 is YSYEKL. The CDR3 is CASSQPRTHNTGELFF. The CDR3 DNA follows: TGCGCCAGCAGCCAACCACGGACTCATAACACCGGGGAGCTGTTTTTT.

This chain connects TRBV19 to TRBJ1-6; 10 bases line up with TRBD1. The germline gives CDR1 LNHDA, CDR2 SQIVND (reference sequence). V lost 4 bases, J lost 7 bases, and 4 bases stayed unmatched. This CDR3 has 15 residues. The CDR3 coding sequence is TGTGCCAGTAGTACCCGGACAGGGGGAAATTCACCCCTCCACTTT. This translates into CASSTRTGGNSPLHF.

In this sample, this clone turned up once. The gene calls are TRBV10-3 and TRBJ2-1, with 9 nucleotides matching TRBD2. The germline gives CDR1 ENHRY, CDR2 SYGVKD. This CDR3 comprises 15 residues. V was pared by 3 bases and J by 7 bases, with 7 bases of the junction left unmatched. In nucleotides, the CDR3 is TGTGCCATCAGTGACTTGCGGGAGGGTAAGAATGAGCAGTTCTTC. Protein sequence: CAISDLREGKNEQFF.

The genes are TRBV28 and TRBJ1-5; 8 bases align to TRBD1. The CDR3 is 13 residues long. Germline CDR1 and CDR2: MDHEN and SYDVKM. Germline trimming cut 5 bases from V and 10 bases from J; bases unmatched to any gene: 7. CDR3 protein: CASSLTGVTPQHF. CDR3 sequence (DNA): TGTGCCAGCAGTCTGACAGGGGTCACACCCCAGCATTTT.

The chain carries TRBV18 and TRBJ1-6, with D possibly matching TRBD1 (6 bases). Between the trimmed V and J ends, which lost 2 bases and 4 bases, there was a span of 6 bases. CDR1 KGHSH and CDR2 LQKENI come from the germline V gene. The CDR3 spans 14 residues. In DNA, the CDR3 is TGTGCCAGCTCACCAACAGGGTATAATTCACCCCTCCACTTT. It codes for CASSPTGYNSPLHF.

This sequence joins TRBV12-3 or TRBV12-4 and TRBJ1-1; maybe TRBD1 (5 bases). This CDR3 is built from 12 residues. V gave up 8 bases and J gave up 5 bases, with 12 bases separating them. The CDR3: CASRLGGTEAFF. The CDR3 DNA reads TGTGCCAGCCGCTTGGGGGGGACTGAAGCTTTCTTT.

The V call is TRBV20-1, the J call TRBJ2-7, with D possibly TRBD1 on 6 matching bases. The CDR3 totals 11 residues. The ends were cut back, 6 bases at V and 10 bases at J, with 16 bases in the middle. Germline loops: CDR1 DFQATT, CDR2 SNEGSKA (reference sequence). The CDR3 loop is CSAPGQRIQYF. The CDR3 DNA reads TGCAGTGCCCCTGGACAGCGAATACAGTACTTC.

The chain links TRBV27 to TRBJ2-2; the match to TRBD1 covers 7 bases. Germline CDR1 and CDR2: MNHEY and SMNVEV (reference sequence). Trimming at V came to 2 bases and at J to 4 bases, leaving 10 bases not matched to a gene. This CDR3 has 17 amino acids. CDR3 sequence: CASSLPSEGGVTGELFF. As DNA, the CDR3 is TGTGCCAGCAGTTTACCCTCGGAAGGGGGCGTCACCGGGGAGCTGTTTTTT.

This sequence joins TRBV4-1 and TRBJ1-3; 7 bases are shared with TRBD1. V shed 1 base, J shed 4 bases, and the junction held 4 bases outside the gene matches. There are 15 residues in the CDR3. The V gene's germline CDR1 is MGHRA and CDR2 YSYEKL. CDR3 protein: CASSQVTGLGNTIYF. For the CDR3, the DNA is TGCGCCAGCAGCCAAGTGACAGGGCTGGGAAACACCATATATTTT.

The rearrangement links TRBV7-8 to TRBJ2-5; 10 nucleotides match TRBD2. CDR3 size: 18 residues. Germline assignment: CDR1 SGHVS and CDR2 FQNEAQ. Losses at the gene ends were 1 base for V and 4 bases for J; bases not matched to a gene: 12. The CDR3 DNA sequence: TGTGCCAGCAGCTTAGGGAAAGCGGGAGGGCCGGTTCGAGAGACCCAGTACTTC. This gives the protein CASSLGKAGGPVRETQYF.

V is TRBV6-5 and J is TRBJ2-7; 8 bases map to TRBD2. The CDR3 runs 13 residues. The junction had 6 bases not matched to a gene; V was cut back by 6 bases and J by 5 bases. Germline assignment: CDR1 MNHEY and CDR2 SVGAGI. CDR3 coding DNA: TGTGCCAGCAGACTGGGTAGCGGGGACGAGCAGTACTTC. It encodes CASRLGSGDEQYF.

This clone was picked up a small number of times. The genes are TRBV10-3 and TRBJ1-1, with TRBD1 identical over 7 bases. This CDR3 is 12 amino acids long. From germline, CDR1 is ENHRY and CDR2 SYGVKD. Trimming at V came to 11 bases and at J to 1 base, leaving 4 bases not matched to a gene. CDR3 residues: CAVQGRNTEAFF. CDR3 DNA sequence: TGTGCCGTACAGGGGCGGAACACTGAAGCTTTCTTT.

This chain connects TRBV21-1 to TRBJ2-3; the table gives TRBD2 as D, unverified against the DNA. TRBV21-1 is a pseudogene. CDR3 length: 14 amino acids. This CDR3 reads CASSKESSTDTQYF. CDR3 sequence (DNA): TGTGCCAGCAGCAAAGAATCGAGCACAGATACGCAGTATTTT.

The V call is TRBV6-5, the J call TRBJ2-2, with 7 nucleotides matching TRBD1. The CDR3 has 12 residues. After removal of 7 bases from V and 5 bases from J, the junction contained 1 base not matched to a gene. Germline V gives CDR1 MNHEY, CDR2 SVGAGI. The CDR3: CASTGGTGELFF. DNA for the CDR3: TGTGCCAGCACAGGGGGAACCGGGGAGCTGTTTTTT.

The chain employs TRBV10-2 and TRBJ2-3; 10 nucleotides agree with TRBD2. CDR1 and CDR2 from the germline V gene are WSHSY and SAAADI. The CDR3 has 15 residues. The V and J ends lost 5 bases and 1 base, in that order; junction bases with no gene match: 3. CDR3 in DNA: TGCGCCAGCAGTCCAGGACTAGCGGGCACAGATACGCAGTATTTT. It yields the protein CASSPGLAGTDTQYF.

This chain joins TRBV29-1 and TRBJ2-5; possible D gene TRBD1, 7 bases. Trimming shortened V by 6 bases and J by 4 bases, and 18 bases separated the two germline ends. The CDR3 loop spans 14 amino acids. Germline CDR1 SQVTM, CDR2 ANQGSEA. The DNA for the CDR3 is TGCAGCGTATCAGTCACAGGGGAGGTAGAGACCCAGTACTTC. It is translated as CSVSVTGEVETQYF.

This sequence joins TRBV5-5 and TRBJ1-1; 7 bases are shared with TRBD1. From germline, CDR1 is SGHKS and CDR2 YYEKEE (reference sequence). Trimming cost V 4 bases and J 4 bases; bases outside gene matches: 7. The CDR3 extends over 14 amino acids. The CDR3 sequence is CASSLTGELTEAFF. The CDR3, as DNA: TGTGCCAGCAGCCTAACAGGGGAACTCACTGAAGCTTTCTTT.

This clone showed up just once. The V gene is TRBV5-1, the J gene TRBJ2-4; 14 bases align to TRBD2. Germline CDR1 SGHRS, CDR2 YFSETQ. There are 14 residues in the CDR3. Unmatched junction bases numbered 1, after V lost 4 bases and J lost 7 bases. In DNA, the CDR3 is TGCGCCAGCAGCGGGACTAGCGGGAGTAACATTCAGTACTTC. It translates to CASSGTSGSNIQYF.

This CDR3 reads CASRQPGQRDQQYF. CDR3 bases: TGTGCCAGCAGACAACCAGGGCAGAGAGACCAGCAGTACTTC. The chain uses TRBV11-2 and TRBJ2-7, with a weak D call TRBD1 (5 bases). Germline V gives CDR1 SGHAT, CDR2 FQNNGV. Trimming cost V 6 bases and J 8 bases, with 20 bases left between them. The CDR3 spans 14 residues.

V usage is TRBV6-2 or TRBV6-3 and J usage is TRBJ1-2; TRBD1 might be the D (5 bases). The CDR3 has 13 residues. CDR1 is MNHEY and CDR2 is SVGEGT in the germline V gene. The germline V and J ends were trimmed by 6 bases and 8 bases, with 16 bases remaining between them. For the CDR3, the DNA is TGTGCCAGCAGCCGACAGCCATCAGGAGGCTACACCTTC. Amino acid sequence: CASSRQPSGGYTF.

The rearrangement joins TRBV5-1 to TRBJ1-2; TRBD1 agrees at 8 bases. V lost 7 bases and J lost 4; bases outside the gene matches: 12. The CDR3 sequence is 15 residues long. Germline V CDR1 and CDR2: SGHRS, YFSETQ. CDR3 bases: TGCGCCAGCCGCGATATGGACAGGGCGGGCTATGGCTACACCTTC. Protein: CASRDMDRAGYGYTF. The full variable domain, in which reference TRBV5-1 and TRBJ1-2 provide the parts outside the CDR3, is KAGVTQTPRYLIKTRGQQVTLSCSPISGHRSVSWYQQTPGQGLQFLFEYFSETQRNKGNFPGRFSGRQFSNSRSEMNVSTLELGDSALYLCASRDMDRAGYGYTFGSGTRLTVV.

The chain recombines TRBV28 with TRBJ2-5; a weak D match, TRBD1 (6 bases). Trimming took off 2 bases at V and 4 bases at J, with 11 bases between the two ends. CDR1 and CDR2 (germline): MDHEN, SYDVKM. The CDR3 consists of 14 residues. The DNA of the CDR3 is TGTGCCAGCAGTTTAGGGCAGGGGCGAGAGACCCAGTACTTC. It specifies CASSLGQGRETQYF.

The genes are TRBV6-1 and TRBJ2-7, with D possibly matching TRBD1 (5 bases). CDR1 and CDR2 from the germline V gene are MNHNS and SASEGT. V lost 1 base and J lost 0, with 7 bases in between. This CDR3 has 14 residues. Here the CDR3 DNA reads TGTGCCAGCAGTGAAGACAGGTTCTCCTACGAGCAGTACTTC. Protein product: CASSEDRFSYEQYF.